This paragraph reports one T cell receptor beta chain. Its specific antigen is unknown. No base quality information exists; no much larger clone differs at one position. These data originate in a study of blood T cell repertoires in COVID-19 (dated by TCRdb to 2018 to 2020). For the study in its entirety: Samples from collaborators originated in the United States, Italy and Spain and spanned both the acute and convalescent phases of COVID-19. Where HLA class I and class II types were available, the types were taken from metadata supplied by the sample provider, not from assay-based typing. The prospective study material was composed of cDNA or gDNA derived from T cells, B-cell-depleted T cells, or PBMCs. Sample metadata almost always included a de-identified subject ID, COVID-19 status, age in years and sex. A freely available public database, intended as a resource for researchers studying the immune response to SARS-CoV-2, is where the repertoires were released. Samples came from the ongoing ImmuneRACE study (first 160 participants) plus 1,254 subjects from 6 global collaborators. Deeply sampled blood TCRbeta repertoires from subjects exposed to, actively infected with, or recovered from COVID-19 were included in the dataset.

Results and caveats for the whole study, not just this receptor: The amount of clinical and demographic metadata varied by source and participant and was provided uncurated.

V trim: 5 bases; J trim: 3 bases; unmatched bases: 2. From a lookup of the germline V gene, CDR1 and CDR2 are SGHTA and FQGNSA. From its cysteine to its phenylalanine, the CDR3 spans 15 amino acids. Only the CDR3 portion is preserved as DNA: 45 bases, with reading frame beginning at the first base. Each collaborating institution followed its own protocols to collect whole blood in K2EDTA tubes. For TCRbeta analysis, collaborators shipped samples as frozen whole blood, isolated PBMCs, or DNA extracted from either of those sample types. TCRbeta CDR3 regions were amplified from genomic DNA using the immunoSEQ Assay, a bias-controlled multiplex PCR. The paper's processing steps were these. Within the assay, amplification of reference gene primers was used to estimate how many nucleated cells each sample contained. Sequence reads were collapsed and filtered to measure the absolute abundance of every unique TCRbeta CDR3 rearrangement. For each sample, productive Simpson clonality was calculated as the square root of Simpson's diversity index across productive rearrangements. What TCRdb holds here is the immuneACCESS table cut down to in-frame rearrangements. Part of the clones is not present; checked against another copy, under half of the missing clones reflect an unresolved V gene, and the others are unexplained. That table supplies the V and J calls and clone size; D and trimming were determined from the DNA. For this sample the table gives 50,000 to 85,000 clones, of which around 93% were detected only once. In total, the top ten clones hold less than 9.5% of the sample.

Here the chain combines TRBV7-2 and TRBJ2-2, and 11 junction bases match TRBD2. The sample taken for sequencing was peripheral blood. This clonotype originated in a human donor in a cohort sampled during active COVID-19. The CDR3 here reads CASSPTSGDTGELFF. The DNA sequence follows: TGTGCCAGCAGCCCGACTAGCGGGGACACCGGGGAGCTGTTTTTT.